These 15 T cell receptor beta chains share one sample of origin, sequenced in a study of cytomegalovirus exposure and HLA in healthy donors (TCRdb year 2017). Library preparation employed the immunoSEQ multiplex PCR assay. The multiplex PCR relied on a mix of 60 forward primers for TCR Vbeta segments and 13 reverse primers for TCR Jbeta segments. The table comes from immuneACCESS by way of TCRdb, which keeps in-frame sequences with V and J called. Part of the clones is missing from these tables; in studies checked, under half for an unresolved V gene and the rest for unknown reasons. A total of roughly 180,000 clones appear in this sample, 70% to 90% of them only once. 9.3% of the sample is held by the ten biggest clonotypes. Sequenced material: PBMCs. The origin of the receptors is a man between 18 and 35 years old in good health and CMV-seropositive.

V usage is TRBV6-1 and J usage is TRBJ1-6, with 7 bases fitting TRBD1. The V segment lost 7 bases and the J segment 2 bases; nucleotides outside the gene matches: 5. There are 15 residues in the CDR3. Germline V gene sequence: CDR1 MNHNS, CDR2 SASEGT. The CDR3 sequence is CASTNTGAYNSPLHF. The CDR3 nucleotides read TGTGCCAGCACAAACACAGGGGCCTATAATTCACCCCTCCACTTT.

The chain combines TRBV5-6 with TRBJ2-7; the match to TRBD1 covers 11 bases. The trim removed 0 bases at V and 6 bases at J, leaving 2 bases unmatched. The CDR3 has 14 amino acids. From germline, CDR1 is SGHDT and CDR2 YYEEEE. CDR3 bases: TGTGCCAGCAGCTTGGGGACAGGGGGCATCGAGCAGTACTTC. Residues: CASSLGTGGIEQYF. The entire variable domain, with the rest obtained from reference TRBV5-6 and TRBJ2-7, is as follows: DAGVTQSPTHLIKTRGQQVTLRCSPKSGHDTVSWYQQALGQGPQFIFQYYEEEERQRGNFPDRFSGHQFPNYSSELNVNALLLGDSALYLCASSLGTGGIEQYFGPGTRLTVT.

This chain uses TRBV5-1 with TRBJ2-2, with D maybe TRBD2 (5 bases). CDR1 and CDR2 from the germline V gene are SGHRS and YFSETQ. Trimming stripped 2 bases from V and 5 bases from J, with 19 bases between. This CDR3 spans 17 amino acids. This CDR3 reads CASSFEQSLGLTGELFF. CDR3 nucleotides: TGCGCCAGCAGCTTTGAGCAATCGCTAGGACTTACCGGGGAGCTGTTTTTT.

Details on this clone: Other DNA sequences in this specimen translate into the identical CDR3. The chain employs TRBV5-4 and TRBJ2-7; a possible D gene is TRBD2 (6 bases). The CDR3 length is 12 residues. Germline V CDR1 and CDR2: SGHNT, YYREEE (reference sequence). The ends were cut back, 4 bases at V and 3 bases at J, with 8 bases in the middle. For the CDR3, the DNA is TGTGCCAGCAGCCCCGGGGGCTACGAGCAGTACTTC. This encodes CASSPGGYEQYF.

The gene calls are TRBV30 and TRBJ1-2; D perhaps matches TRBD1 (5 bases). V was shortened by 2 bases and J by 3 bases, with 10 bases between the two germline ends. CDR3 length equals 13 residues. Germline V lookup: CDR1 GTSNPN, CDR2 SVGIG (reference sequence). DNA of the CDR3: TGTGCCTGGAGTTCAGAACAGGACTATGGCTACACCTTC. Its translation is CAWSSEQDYGYTF.

This clone was found once. V gene TRBV2 combines with J gene TRBJ1-5; 7 nucleotides align to TRBD1. This CDR3 region has 15 residues. Germline V gives CDR1 SNHLY, CDR2 FYNNEI. V gave up 6 bases and J gave up 3 bases; unmatched junction bases: 8. The CDR3 region has the DNA TGTGCCAGCAGGACGGGGGACAGCTACAATCAGCCCCAGCATTTT. Its protein is CASRTGDSYNQPQHF.

This clone appeared a single time. The V and J genes are TRBV2 and TRBJ2-1, with 9 positions matching TRBD1. Germline V gives CDR1 SNHLY, CDR2 FYNNEI. The CDR3 has 22 amino acids. The V segment lost 6 bases and the J segment 1 base; nucleotides outside the gene matches: 25. The CDR3 loop reads CASRRPGQGRAVAKRSYNEQFF. CDR3 coding DNA: TGTGCCAGCAGGAGACCGGGACAGGGTCGAGCGGTGGCGAAAAGATCCTACAATGAGCAGTTCTTC. Variable domain in full (rest from reference TRBV2 and TRBJ2-1): EPEVTQTPSHQVTQMGQEVILRCVPISNHLYFYWYRQILGQKVEFLVSFYNNEISEKSEIFDDQFSVERPDGSNFTLKIRSTKLEDSAMYFCASRRPGQGRAVAKRSYNEQFFGPGTRLTVL.

This chain joins TRBV7-2 and TRBJ1-2, with 8 positions matching TRBD1. The CDR3 sequence is 12 residues long. J gave up 7 bases and V 5 bases, and 3 bases lay outside the gene matches. From germline, CDR1 is SGHTA and CDR2 FQGNSA. The CDR3 coding sequence is TGTGCCAGCAGCATCGACAGGGGTGGCTACACCTTC. Protein product: CASSIDRGGYTF.

V usage is TRBV6-5 and J usage is TRBJ2-7; perhaps TRBD2 as D (5 bases). CDR3 length: 14 amino acids. The V gene lost 6 bases and the J gene lost 5 bases, with 17 bases spanning the gap. Germline loops: CDR1 MNHEY, CDR2 SVGAGI. The CDR3 DNA reads TGTGCCAGCAGAAATTCCGGGATCCTGAACGAGCAGTACTTC. Translating it yields CASRNSGILNEQYF.

With respect to this clone: This sample includes further DNA sequences coding for the same CDR3. The rearrangement uses TRBV13 and TRBJ2-7, with a possible D match to TRBD1 (6 bases). The CDR3 has 13 residues. Trimming removed 3 bases from V and 3 bases from J, with 9 bases in between. Germline V gene data show CDR1 as PRHDT and CDR2 as FYEKMQ (reference sequence). The CDR3 region has the DNA TGTGCCAGCAGCTTCGGACAGAGCTACGAGCAGTACTTC. Translation gives CASSFGQSYEQYF.

The chain uses TRBV5-1 and TRBJ1-4; 7 bases are a match to TRBD1. Germline lookup yields CDR1 SGHRS and CDR2 YFSETQ. The CDR3 consists of 15 residues. V trimming: 5 bases; J trimming: 4 bases; junction bases outside the gene matches: 8. CDR3 in amino acids: CASRPAGTVNEKLFF. CDR3 bases: TGCGCCAGCAGGCCTGCCGGGACAGTTAATGAAAAACTGTTTTTT.

This sequence joins TRBV7-8 and TRBJ1-5; TRBD1 matches 8 bases. V shed 2 bases, J shed 9 bases, and the junction held 9 bases outside the gene matches. CDR3 size: 15 residues. The germline V gene has CDR1 SGHVS and CDR2 FQNEAQ. The CDR3 reads CASSLSDRAKLPQHF. The DNA for the CDR3 is TGTGCCAGCAGCTTATCGGACAGGGCTAAACTGCCCCAGCATTTT.

This clone was counted between two and nine times. The chain is built from TRBV7-9 and TRBJ2-7; weak D call: TRBD2 (6 bases). The V gene's germline CDR1 is SEHNR and CDR2 FQNEAQ (reference sequence). The CDR3 contains 15 residues. Trimming removed 1 base from V and 4 bases from J, with 14 bases in between. The CDR3 protein is CASSLDRGNLYEQYF. The CDR3 DNA is TGTGCCAGCAGCTTAGACCGGGGGAATCTATACGAGCAGTACTTC.

The chain combines TRBV6-4 with TRBJ2-1, with D uncertain. V was clipped by 2 bases and J by 14 bases, with 10 bases between them. CDR1 and CDR2 (germline): MRHNA, SNTAGT. The CDR3 is 11 residues long. The CDR3 is CASSDSRAKFF. DNA of the CDR3: TGTGCCAGCAGTGACAGTCGAGCTAAGTTCTTC.

Of note for this clone: This same CDR3 is encoded by further DNA sequences in the sample. The chain combines TRBV6-5 with TRBJ2-7, with D possibly TRBD1 on 5 matching bases. This CDR3 comprises 12 residues. Germline CDR1 is MNHEY and CDR2 is SVGAGI. Trimming removed 4 bases from V and 3 bases from J, with 7 bases in between. In DNA, the CDR3 is TGTGCCAGCAGTTCCGACAGCTACGAGCAGTACTTC. This gives the protein CASSSDSYEQYF.